What follows describes a single T cell receptor (beta chain). Its matching antigen is unknown. Deletions cut 0 bases from V and 5 bases from J, with 15 bases between. CDR1 and CDR2 from the germline V gene are SGHRS and YFSETQ. The CDR3 length is 16 residues. In the authors' workflow: In papillary thyroid cancer, a distant-metastasis classifier was built using CDR3 differences across clinicopathological groups. MiXCR reprocessed the PCR reads for TCRdb. The V and J calls follow TCRdb's processing rather than the paper's. The sample includes some 25,000 clones, approximately 15% of them seen just once. The data were obtained in a study of metastatic and nonmetastatic thyroid tumors. Study-wide context: Comparative analysis of repertoires was undertaken across blood and tumor or nodule tissue obtained from malignant and benign thyroid patients.

Study results and caveats: Reported TCR beta diversity, measured in blood and tumor, was significantly higher for malignant thyroid tumors than for benign nodules.

No treatment had been given to any patient before thyroid surgery. The sample taken for sequencing was blood. V and J are TRBV5-1 and TRBJ2-1; the D call may be TRBD1 or TRBD2 (5 bases each). The origin of this receptor is a female donor with papillary thyroid cancer or a benign thyroid nodule (not recorded which). Some clones in this sample may be carry-over from other donors' samples. In DNA, the CDR3 is TGCGCCAGCAGCTTGGAACAGGCCGCGAGGGACAATGAGCAGTTCTTC. Its protein product is CASSLEQAARDNEQFF. Based on the CDR3 plus reference TRBV5-1 and TRBJ2-1, the full variable domain is KAGVTQTPRYLIKTRGQQVTLSCSPISGHRSVSWYQQTPGQGLQFLFEYFSETQRNKGNFPGRFSGRQFSNSRSEMNVSTLELGDSALYLCASSLEQAARDNEQFFGPGTRLTVL.